This T cell receptor (beta chain) was sequenced for a study of identical twins. Study-level points and caveats: The more abundant beta clonotypes in cord blood had fewer insertions, and memory repertoires did not show this. Modelling approaches yielded underestimates of out-of-frame TCR alpha sharing between monozygotic twins.

About this clonotype: The antigen remains undetermined. Germline and junction disagree at one end, which may indicate a read error.

A universal primer site was added by template switching, and unique molecular identifiers were carried by the cDNA. TCRdb fed the 5' RACE reads into MiXCR, producing one record per CDR3 protein. Of a few hundred thousand distinct CDR3 sequences in the sample, approximately 10% were seen once. This CDR3 comprises 13 residues. Germline CDR1 LGHNA, CDR2 YNFKEQ. Sequenced sample: memory T cells sorted from blood. The rearrangement uses TRBV4-2 and TRBJ1-2; D remains ambiguous. The sequence came from a man aged 50 to 59 in good health. CDR3 in amino acids: CASSQGREIPPRF. In nucleotides, the CDR3 is TGTGCCAGCAGCCAAGGAAGGGAGATCCCTCCCCGCTTC.